This T cell receptor beta chain was identified during a study of technical replicates of blood from several donors. This clone was counted between two and nine times. The germline CDR1 and CDR2 sequences are GTSNPN and SVGIG (reference sequence). The CDR3 consists of 12 residues. V was pared by 3 bases and J by 11 bases, with 16 bases between. The table came from immunoSEQ multiplex PCR; TCRdb's copy has only in-frame clones and leaves some out. The table records 56,000 or so clones, over 85% of them present only once. The V gene is TRBV30, the J gene TRBJ1-1; a weak D match, TRBD1 (6 bases). The specimen sequenced was PBMCs. The receptor's source is a human donor in good health. Some clones in this sample may be carry-over from other donors' samples. CDR3 sequence: CAWRGGRSEAFF. DNA of the CDR3: TGTGCCTGGAGGGGGGGGCGGTCGGAGGCTTTCTTT.